The 9 T cell receptor beta chains below come from one sample, sequenced in a study of tumor-infiltrating lymphocytes in primary liver carcinoma. Priming with a constant-region primer yielded TCR beta cDNA from 400 to 500 ng total RNA. What produced the TCR beta libraries was three nested multiplex PCR rounds using slightly modified ARM-PCR. Primers for the first two PCR rounds were TRBV1-TRBV30 forward primers and a C-beta reverse primer (roughly 9 cycles per round). TCRdb used MiXCR to reprocess the multiplex PCR reads, holding one entry per CDR3 protein. The table records roughly 100,000 distinct CDR3 sequences, approximately 80% of them present only once. Co-extraction yielded RNA and DNA from around 20-30 mg of unsorted bulk tissue. Sequencing used liver tumor tissue from sampling region 3. Subset here: tumor region T3, left-lateral pole. Receptors were obtained from a man aged 40-49 years with primary liver carcinoma and hepatitis B virus infection.

This clonotype was counted at least ten times. DNA for the CDR3: TGTGCCAGTGGGAGGATACCAGCCTATGGCTACACCTTC. Translating gives CASGRIPAYGYTF. The V and J genes are TRBV19 and TRBJ1-2; D not resolved. Between the trimmed V and J ends, which lost 8 bases and 4 bases, there was a span of 14 bases. CDR3 length equals 13 residues. Germline assignment: CDR1 LNHDA and CDR2 SQIVND (reference sequence).

This clonotype was recorded a few times. One junction end does not reproduce the germline sequence, and a read error may be involved. The V and J genes are TRBV6-6 and TRBJ1-5; 8 bases match TRBD2. The better agreement between TRBJ2-3 and the DNA end casts doubt on the J call. The CDR3 consists of 15 residues. Per the germline V gene, CDR1 is MNHNY and CDR2 is SVGAGI (reference sequence). The CDR3 nucleotides read TGTGCTAGCAGTCCCGGGGGGGGGGCGGGTCAGCCCCAGTATTTT. Translating gives CASSPGGGAGQPQYF.

V gene TRBV7-9 combines with J gene TRBJ2-1; 8 nucleotides agree with TRBD2. The germline V gene has CDR1 SEHNR and CDR2 FQNEAQ (reference sequence). Trimming at V came to 5 bases and at J to 3 bases, leaving 12 bases not matched to a gene. This CDR3 has 17 residues. The DNA for the CDR3 is TGTGCCAGCAGCCGGACTAGCATACAACTAAACTACAATGAGCAGTTCTTC. Amino acids: CASSRTSIQLNYNEQFF.

As to this clonotype: The junction shows a germline mismatch at one end, possibly a read error. The genes are TRBV7-8 and TRBJ2-7; D is possibly TRBD1 (6 bases). There are 15 residues in the CDR3. Germline-derived CDR1 and CDR2 are SGHVS and FQNEAQ. This CDR3 is CASSLAGDIAHEHYF. The CDR3 DNA follows: TGTGCCAGCAGCTTAGCCGGGGACATAGCACACGAGCACTACTTC.

The chain joins TRBV19 to TRBJ2-7, with TRBD1 matching over 7 bases. CDR3 length: 14 amino acids. Trimming took 7 bases from V and 7 from J; bases not matched to a gene: 13. Germline V CDR1 and CDR2: LNHDA, SQIVND (reference sequence). The CDR3: CASNPTGMEYEQYF. CDR3 bases: TGTGCCAGTAATCCGACAGGGATGGAGTATGAGCAGTACTTC.

Turning to this clonotype: One end of the junction does not line up with germline, which may come from a read error. V gene TRBV6-6 combines with J gene TRBJ1-5, with a possible D match to TRBD1 (6 bases). CDR1 is MNHNY and CDR2 is SVGAGI in the germline V gene (reference sequence). The CDR3 covers 17 residues. In DNA, the CDR3 is TGTGTCAGCAAAATGGGACGGGGGGCGCTTGGCAATCAACCCCAGCATTTT. Translation gives CVSKMGRGALGNQPQHF.

This clonotype was seen repeatedly, ten times or more. V is TRBV5-1 and J is TRBJ2-2; 11 bases match TRBD1. The ends lost 0 bases at V and 4 bases at J; junction bases unmatched: 2. This CDR3 is built from 16 residues. Germline-derived CDR1 and CDR2 are SGHRS and YFSETQ. The CDR3 region is CASSLAGTGGTGELFF. The CDR3 region has the DNA TGCGCCAGCAGCTTGGCCGGGACAGGGGGCACCGGGGAGCTGTTTTTT.

A note on this clonotype: One junction end does not reproduce the germline sequence, and a read error may be involved. The chain is built from TRBV6-4 and TRBJ2-3, with 8 bases aligning to TRBD2. This CDR3 has 15 amino acids. Germline CDR1 is MRHNA and CDR2 is SNTAGT. CDR3 bases: TGTGCCAGCAGTGAAGCGGGAGCGGTCACAGACACGCAGTATTTT. This translates into CASSEAGAVTDTQYF.

Regarding this clonotype: Mismatch with germline at one junction end may stem from a read error. The chain uses TRBV6-5 and TRBJ1-1; no definite D call. The CDR3 spans 14 residues. The germline V gene encodes CDR1 MNHEY and CDR2 SVGAGI. The CDR3 nucleotides read TGTGCCATCAGTGTGACTGGGAAAGACACTGAAGCTTTCTTT. It translates to CAISVTGKDTEAFF.